These 25 T cell receptor beta chains share one sample of origin, sequenced in a study of CD8+ T cells in alopecia areata. Stated treatment: oral pan-JAK inhibitor, 5-10 mg twice daily. Reverse transcribed after extraction, RNA yielded cDNA as the sequencing template. Repertoires were generated with immunoSEQ multiplex PCR, while TCRdb's copy carries only in-frame clones and drops some. Of 60,000 to 85,000 clones listed, 66% are singletons. Specimen: CD8+ T cells sorted from blood, collected at week 24, from a patient treated with tofacitinib. These receptors were collected from a human donor with alopecia areata.

This clone was recorded only once. The V and J genes are TRBV7-9 and TRBJ2-7, with D possibly matching TRBD2 (5 bases). CDR1 SEHNR and CDR2 FQNEAQ come from the germline V gene (reference sequence). Trimming shortened V by 1 base and J by 3 bases, and 13 bases separated the two germline ends. The CDR3 consists of 15 residues. The CDR3, as DNA: TGTGCCAGCAGCTTAGTCGATTCAGGAGGCTACGAGCAGTACTTC. As protein: CASSLVDSGGYEQYF.

Comment on this clone: The sample holds other DNA sequences that translate to the same CDR3. J is TRBJ2-7 and V is TRBV5-1; D unresolved. Germline loops: CDR1 SGHRS, CDR2 YFSETQ. V was shortened by 0 bases and J by 3 bases, with 4 bases between the two germline ends. This CDR3 has 12 residues. This CDR3 reads CASSLGGYEQYF. CDR3 nucleotides: TGCGCCAGCAGCTTGGGTGGCTACGAGCAGTACTTC. Full variable domain (remainder filled in from reference TRBV5-1 and TRBJ2-7): KAGVTQTPRYLIKTRGQQVTLSCSPISGHRSVSWYQQTPGQGLQFLFEYFSETQRNKGNFPGRFSGRQFSNSRSEMNVSTLELGDSALYLCASSLGGYEQYFGPGTRLTVT.

This clone has only a few counts. This chain joins TRBV5-6 and TRBJ2-5; 11 bases line up with TRBD1. The CDR3 has 16 residues. CDR1 is SGHDT and CDR2 is YYEEEE in the germline V gene. The junction had 7 bases not matched to a gene; V was cut back by 2 bases and J by 4 bases. This CDR3 is CASSFWPDRGRETQYF. CDR3 coding DNA: TGTGCCAGCAGCTTTTGGCCGGACAGGGGGCGAGAGACCCAGTACTTC. The complete variable domain, with remaining parts taken from reference TRBV5-6 and TRBJ2-5, reads DAGVTQSPTHLIKTRGQQVTLRCSPKSGHDTVSWYQQALGQGPQFIFQYYEEEERQRGNFPDRFSGHQFPNYSSELNVNALLLGDSALYLCASSFWPDRGRETQYFGPGTRLLVL.

The chain carries TRBV5-6 and TRBJ2-2; no clear D. There are 14 residues in the CDR3. The V and J ends lost 1 base and 7 bases respectively, with 11 bases between them. Germline V gives CDR1 SGHDT, CDR2 YYEEEE. CDR3 residues: CASSLIGKVGELFF. The CDR3, as DNA: TGTGCCAGCAGCTTGATAGGGAAAGTCGGGGAGCTGTTTTTT.

The chain recombines TRBV30 with TRBJ1-1, with D perhaps TRBD1 (6 bases). The ends were cut back, 3 bases at V and 1 base at J, with 12 bases in the middle. CDR3 length: 14 amino acids. Germline loops: CDR1 GTSNPN, CDR2 SVGIG (reference sequence). CDR3 region: CAWRPGVGNTEAFF. Written as DNA, the CDR3 is TGTGCCTGGAGGCCAGGGGTTGGGAACACTGAAGCTTTCTTT. Using reference TRBV30 and TRBJ1-1 for the parts outside the CDR3, the full variable domain is SQTIHQWPATLVQPVGSPLSLECTVEGTSNPNLYWYRQAAGRGLQLLFYSVGIGQISSEVPQNLSASRPQDRQFILSSKKLLLSDSGFYLCAWRPGVGNTEAFFGQGTRLTVV.

The V call is TRBV7-2, the J call TRBJ1-1; TRBD1 might be the D (5 bases). Germline CDR1 is SGHTA and CDR2 is FQGNSA. This CDR3 is 16 amino acids long. The germline V and J ends were trimmed by 2 bases and 0 bases, with 13 bases remaining between them. The CDR3: CASSLYGGPMNTEAFF. The CDR3 nucleotides read TGTGCCAGCAGCTTATATGGGGGACCGATGAACACTGAAGCTTTCTTT.

This chain joins TRBV19 and TRBJ2-1; tentative D call: TRBD2 (5 bases). This CDR3 region has 14 residues. The V end lost 8 bases, the J end lost 5 bases, and 16 bases lay between the germline ends. In germline, CDR1 is LNHDA, CDR2 SQIVND (reference sequence). CDR3 nucleotides: TGTGCCAGTGGGGTCCCCGGGAACCACAATGAGCAGTTCTTC. This encodes CASGVPGNHNEQFF.

The chain recombines TRBV19 with TRBJ2-7, with 7 nucleotides matching TRBD2. V dropped 5 bases and J dropped 5; count of bases not matched to a gene: 3. Germline CDR1 LNHDA, CDR2 SQIVND (reference sequence). This CDR3 comprises 12 residues. Here the CDR3 reads CASSSRGDEQYF. DNA of the CDR3: TGTGCCAGTAGTTCCCGGGGGGACGAGCAGTACTTC.

The chain employs TRBV5-4 and TRBJ2-2, with 13 bases that match TRBD2. Germline-derived CDR1 and CDR2 are SGHNT and YYREEE (reference sequence). The CDR3 contains 16 residues. Trimming at V came to 3 bases and at J to 5 bases, leaving 4 bases not matched to a gene. The CDR3 nucleotides are TGTGCCAGCAGCTACGGACTAGCGGGAGTGACCGGGGAGCTGTTTTTT. Its translation is CASSYGLAGVTGELFF.

This clone was counted a single time. The chain is built from TRBV4-1 and TRBJ2-3; 8 bases are a match to TRBD2. The CDR3 spans 16 residues. Germline CDR1 is MGHRA and CDR2 is YSYEKL. Trimming at V came to 0 bases and at J to 7 bases, leaving 9 bases not matched to a gene. The chain's CDR3 is CASSQDSSGGVYTQYF. The CDR3 bases are TGCGCCAGCAGCCAAGATTCCAGCGGGGGTGTATATACGCAGTATTTT.

This rearrangement joins TRBV30 to TRBJ2-2; weak D call: TRBD1 (6 bases). Between the trimmed V and J ends, which lost 4 bases and 0 bases, there was a span of 6 bases. The CDR3 length is 13 residues. The germline CDR1 and CDR2 sequences are GTSNPN and SVGIG (reference sequence). The CDR3 region has the DNA TGTGCCTGGACAGGGGCGAACACCGGGGAGCTGTTTTTT. It is translated as CAWTGANTGELFF.

This clone showed up just once. The J gene is TRBJ2-7, the V gene TRBV2, with 15 nucleotides matching TRBD2. Per germline, CDR1 SNHLY and CDR2 FYNNEI. Losses at the gene ends were 11 bases for V and 2 bases for J; bases not matched to a gene: 4. The CDR3 is 14 residues long. CDR3 region: CAGTSGRPTYEQYF. The CDR3, as DNA: TGTGCCGGGACTAGCGGGAGGCCTACCTACGAGCAGTACTTC.

This clone was recorded once. The chain carries TRBV27 and TRBJ1-5; 10 bases map to TRBD1. V was clipped by 5 bases and J by 1 base; unmatched bases: 14. CDR3 length equals 19 residues. Germline V gene data show CDR1 as MNHEY and CDR2 as SMNVEV (reference sequence). The CDR3 is CASSPATGGAKMSNQPQHF. CDR3 coding DNA: TGTGCCAGCAGTCCGGCGACAGGGGGCGCCAAGATGAGCAATCAGCCCCAGCATTTT.

V usage is TRBV19 and J usage is TRBJ2-4; 7 nucleotides agree with TRBD1. CDR1 and CDR2 from the germline V gene are LNHDA and SQIVND (reference sequence). J gave up 8 bases and V 5 bases, and 18 bases lay outside the gene matches. The CDR3 is made up of 17 amino acids. CDR3 sequence (DNA): TGTGCCAGTAGTCCCAGCGGACAGGAGGCGGGCAGGGACATTCAGTACTTC. Amino acids: CASSPSGQEAGRDIQYF.

The chain links TRBV25-1 to TRBJ2-5; D possibly uses TRBD1 or TRBD2 (5 bases each). CDR3 length: 17 residues. Trimming took off 7 bases at V and 0 bases at J, with 21 bases between the two ends. Germline CDR1 is MGHDK and CDR2 is SYGVNS. CDR3 DNA sequence: TGTGCCAGCATCCGGACAAAACCTCCGGGGTACCAAGAGACCCAGTACTTC. Translating it yields CASIRTKPPGYQETQYF.

The chain employs TRBV5-4 and TRBJ2-1; 11 bases map to TRBD1. V shed 4 bases and J 4 bases; nucleotides not matched to a gene: 4. Per germline, CDR1 SGHNT and CDR2 YYREEE (reference sequence). The CDR3 extends over 15 amino acids. This chain's CDR3 is CASSQGQGEYNEQFF. CDR3 in DNA: TGTGCCAGCAGCCAGGGACAGGGGGAGTACAATGAGCAGTTCTTC.

The chain couples TRBV29-1 to TRBJ1-1, with TRBD1 identical over 8 bases. J lost 4 bases, V lost 5 bases, and 0 bases had no gene match. The CDR3 covers 11 residues. CDR1 and CDR2 (germline): SQVTM, ANQGSEA. CDR3 residues: CSVTGGTEAFF. The CDR3 DNA is TGCAGCGTTACAGGGGGCACTGAAGCTTTCTTT.

V gene TRBV9 combines with J gene TRBJ1-2; no clear D gene. From germline, CDR1 is SGDLS and CDR2 YYNGEE. With 3 bases removed from V and 3 bases from J, the gap between germline ends came to 9 bases. There are 13 residues in the CDR3. This CDR3 is CASSAFMDYGYTF. Here the CDR3 DNA reads TGTGCCAGCAGCGCCTTTATGGACTATGGCTACACCTTC.

Written as DNA, the CDR3 is TGTGCCAGCAGCCCCTCTGGGGGGACCCAGTACTTC. Translating gives CASSPSGGTQYF. V gene TRBV6-5 combines with J gene TRBJ2-5; either TRBD1 or TRBD2 may fit D (5 bases each). The germline CDR1 and CDR2 sequences are MNHEY and SVGAGI. The ends were cut back, 6 bases at V and 7 bases at J, with 12 bases in the middle. CDR3 size: 12 residues.

The table lists this clone with a few counts. The chain is built from TRBV7-9 and TRBJ2-3, with 10 nucleotides matching TRBD1. The CDR3 is made up of 15 amino acids. Looked up from germline, CDR1 is SEHNR and CDR2 is FQNEAQ (reference sequence). Trimming removed 1 base from V and 3 bases from J; junction bases left unmatched: 1. In DNA, the CDR3 is TGTGCCAGCAGCTTAGGACAGGGGGCAACAGATACGCAGTATTTT. It is translated as CASSLGQGATDTQYF.

The chain combines TRBV29-1 with TRBJ1-2, with 7 bases aligning to TRBD1. Unmatched junction bases numbered 7, after V lost 0 bases and J lost 3 bases. Germline CDR1 reads SQVTM; CDR2 reads ANQGSEA. This CDR3 region has 15 residues. The CDR3 DNA reads TGCAGCGTTGAAGATCAGGGGGGGATCGACTATGGCTACACCTTC. As protein: CSVEDQGGIDYGYTF.

The genes are TRBV2 and TRBJ2-2; a possible D gene is TRBD2 (5 bases). The ends were cut back, 4 bases at V and 0 bases at J, with 15 bases in the middle. The germline V gene encodes CDR1 SNHLY and CDR2 FYNNEI. CDR3 size: 17 residues. CDR3 in amino acids: CASSGLPAGTNTGELFF. DNA for the CDR3: TGTGCCAGCAGTGGTCTCCCTGCGGGTACGAACACCGGGGAGCTGTTTTTT.

This sequence joins TRBV4-1 and TRBJ2-7, with D perhaps being TRBD1 or TRBD2 (5 bases each). In germline, CDR1 is MGHRA, CDR2 YSYEKL. Trimming took off 6 bases at V and 5 bases at J, with 11 bases between the two ends. The CDR3 runs to 12 residues. Here the CDR3 reads CASSPGPNEQYF. CDR3 coding DNA: TGCGCCAGCAGTCCGGGGCCCAACGAGCAGTACTTC.

As DNA, the CDR3 is TGCGCCAGCAGCCCCCGGGAGCAAGAGACCCAGTACTTC. Translation: CASSPREQETQYF. This chain connects TRBV4-3 to TRBJ2-5; maybe TRBD2 (6 bases). V was pared by 4 bases and J by 2 bases, with 8 bases between. Germline CDR1 and CDR2: LGHNA and YSLEER. CDR3 length: 13 amino acids.

A word on this clone: This CDR3 is also generated by other DNA sequences in the sample. This chain connects TRBV11-2 to TRBJ2-5, with TRBD2 matching 7 bases. Germline assignment: CDR1 SGHAT and CDR2 FQNNGV. The CDR3 is 15 residues long. After removal of 1 base from V and 2 bases from J, the junction contained 4 bases not matched to a gene. Here the CDR3 reads CASSLGGGAQETQYF. In DNA, the CDR3 is TGTGCCAGCAGCTTAGGGGGGGGTGCACAAGAGACCCAGTACTTC. Drawing the rest from reference TRBV11-2 and TRBJ2-5, the complete variable domain is EAGVAQSPRYKIIEKRQSVAFWCNPISGHATLYWYQQILGQGPKLLIQFQNNGVVDDSQLPKDRFSAERLKGVDSTLKIQPAKLEDSAVYLCASSLGGGAQETQYFGPGTRLLVL.